This TCR beta chain was retrieved from a study of T cell changes during pregnancy in multiple sclerosis. Profiled with immunoSEQ multiplex PCR; TCRdb holds only in-frame clones, not every one. Of about 59,000 clones listed, about 90% are singletons. CDR3 length equals 16 residues. The V gene end was trimmed by 4 bases and the J gene end by 7 bases; junction bases not matched to a gene: 9. Germline V gene lookup returns CDR1 MNHEY and CDR2 SMNVEV (reference sequence). This specimen consisted of peripheral blood, obtained in the third trimester of pregnancy. The chain couples TRBV27 to TRBJ2-2; 10 nucleotides align to TRBD2. The TCR originated in a female donor in good health, enrolled as a control in a pregnancy study. In DNA form, the CDR3 reads TGTGCCAGCAGTTACTTTCAGCGGGGGGGCTTCGGGGAGCTGTTTTTT. This gives the protein CASSYFQRGGFGELFF.